One sample yielded the 16 T cell receptor beta chains listed below, sequenced in a study of shared clonotypes between healthy human individuals. Naive CD8 populations comprised CD45RO-negative cells positively selected for CCR7, excluding terminally differentiated effector memory CD45RA+ cells. Repertoires were generated with immunoSEQ multiplex PCR, while TCRdb's copy carries only in-frame clones and drops some. Of around 2,000,000 clones in the sample, approximately 95% are singletons; the top ten hold more than 0.95%. The sequenced sample was naive CD8+ T cells sorted from blood. These receptors all come from a young man in good health.

This chain links TRBV27 with TRBJ1-4; D is undetermined. V was cut by 0 bases and J by 7 bases, with 15 bases left in between. Germline V CDR1 and CDR2: MNHEY, SMNVEV (reference sequence). The CDR3 sequence is 16 residues long. CDR3 nucleotide sequence: TGTGCCAGCAGTTTATCCCGTCTGGCTTTGGGTGAAAAACTGTTTTTT. Amino acid sequence: CASSLSRLALGEKLFF. Variable domain in full (rest from reference TRBV27 and TRBJ1-4): EAQVTQNPRYLITVTGKKLTVTCSQNMNHEYMSWYRQDPGLGLRQIYYSMNVEVTDKGDVPEGYKVSRKEKRNFPLILESPSPNQTSLYFCASSLSRLALGEKLFFGSGTQLSVL.

The table lists this clone with a count of one. CDR3 sequence: CASSVPPGLEGGNEQFF. CDR3 nucleotides: TGTGCCAGCAGTGTTCCTCCGGGACTGGAGGGGGGCAATGAGCAGTTCTTC. The chain has TRBV6-1 and TRBJ2-1; D might be TRBD1 or TRBD2, each matching 6 bases. Looked up from germline, CDR1 is MNHNS and CDR2 is SASEGT. This CDR3 has 17 amino acids. Trimming stripped 4 bases from V and 6 bases from J, with 22 bases between.

The chain has TRBV6-1 and TRBJ1-2; the match to TRBD1 covers 8 bases. Looked up from germline, CDR1 is MNHNS and CDR2 is SASEGT. The ends lost 7 bases at V and 3 bases at J; junction bases unmatched: 10. The CDR3 totals 15 residues. The CDR3 loop reads CASMLDRAIHYGYTF. CDR3 DNA: TGTGCCAGCATGCTGGACAGGGCAATTCACTATGGCTACACCTTC.

The chain joins TRBV9 to TRBJ1-2, with 8 positions matching TRBD1. V shed 7 bases, J shed 8 bases, and the junction held 13 bases outside the gene matches. The CDR3 is made up of 14 amino acids. Per the germline V gene, CDR1 is SGDLS and CDR2 is YYNGEE. This CDR3 is CASGDTGGTFGYTF. Here the CDR3 DNA reads TGTGCCAGCGGGGATACAGGGGGTACCTTCGGCTACACCTTC.

V gene TRBV4-1 combines with J gene TRBJ2-5, with D uncertain. CDR3 length: 15 residues. Germline CDR1 and CDR2: MGHRA and YSYEKL. V was cut by 4 bases and J by 2 bases, with 14 bases left in between. CDR3 in amino acids: CASSLTRASQETQYF. Written as DNA, the CDR3 is TGCGCCAGCAGCCTTACCCGGGCCTCACAAGAGACCCAGTACTTC.

The CDR3 DNA sequence: TGCGCCAGCAGCCTAACGGGGGCCCCCGACTACGAGCAGTACTTC. It encodes CASSLTGAPDYEQYF. The chain carries TRBV4-3 and TRBJ2-7; D assignment may be TRBD1 or TRBD2 (6 bases each). Germline-derived CDR1 and CDR2 are LGHNA and YSLEER. V gave up 4 bases and J gave up 3 bases, with 16 bases separating them. The CDR3 covers 15 residues.

This chain links TRBV6-5 with TRBJ1-1; D gene ambiguous. In germline, CDR1 is MNHEY, CDR2 SVGAGI. The CDR3 is 14 residues long. V was trimmed by 6 bases and J by 1 base, leaving 12 bases between them. The CDR3 protein is CASSRREGNTEAFF. CDR3 nucleotides: TGTGCCAGCAGCCGACGGGAGGGGAACACTGAAGCTTTCTTT.

The chain employs TRBV5-1 and TRBJ1-1; 9 positions match TRBD1. Germline CDR1 and CDR2: SGHRS and YFSETQ. The trim removed 0 bases at V and 0 bases at J, leaving 9 bases unmatched. The CDR3 loop spans 18 amino acids. The CDR3 protein is CASSLVNRGHYMNTEAFF. The CDR3 DNA reads TGCGCCAGCAGCTTGGTGAACAGGGGGCATTACATGAACACTGAAGCTTTCTTT.

The chain is built from TRBV2 and TRBJ2-5, with 7 bases fitting TRBD2. In germline, CDR1 is SNHLY, CDR2 FYNNEI. With 8 bases clipped from V and 1 base from J, the junction kept 25 bases outside the gene matches. This CDR3 region has 20 residues. The CDR3 here is CASEAAGLAASWVPQETQYF. As DNA, the CDR3 is TGTGCCAGCGAGGCGGCGGGCCTAGCGGCGAGCTGGGTGCCCCAAGAGACCCAGTACTTC.

V gene TRBV7-8 combines with J gene TRBJ1-1; the D is unclear. Trimming left V 2 bases short and J 10 bases short, with 14 bases between. CDR1 SGHVS and CDR2 FQNEAQ come from the germline V gene. The CDR3 extends over 13 amino acids. The chain's CDR3 is CASSLSGIQLAFF. CDR3 coding DNA: TGTGCCAGCAGCTTATCCGGGATTCAATTAGCTTTCTTT.

This rearrangement joins TRBV6-6 to TRBJ2-7; TRBD2 is a possible D gene (7 bases). The germline gives CDR1 MNHNY, CDR2 SVGAGI (reference sequence). V was trimmed by 6 bases and J by 4 bases, leaving 19 bases between them. This CDR3 has 15 amino acids. Here the CDR3 DNA reads TGTGCCAGCAGCAAGGGGGGGTTTAGTGGGTACGAGCAGTACTTC. Translation: CASSKGGFSGYEQYF.

This chain links TRBV7-9 with TRBJ2-1; 7 nucleotides agree with TRBD1. Germline CDR1 reads SEHNR; CDR2 reads FQNEAQ (reference sequence). The CDR3 length is 15 residues. The trim removed 2 bases at V and 6 bases at J, leaving 7 bases unmatched. Here the CDR3 reads CASSLSGAGGNEQFF. For the CDR3, the DNA is TGTGCCAGCAGCTTAAGTGGGGCAGGGGGCAATGAGCAGTTCTTC.

As concerns this clone: Other DNA sequences in the sample encode the same CDR3. The chain's CDR3 is CASSLRGTYEQYF. CDR3 DNA: TGTGCCAGCAGCTTACGGGGTACCTACGAGCAGTACTTC. V and J are TRBV13 and TRBJ2-7; possible D gene TRBD2, 5 bases. The length of the CDR3 is 13 residues. Between the trimmed V and J ends, which lost 2 bases and 2 bases, there was a span of 7 bases. CDR1 is PRHDT, CDR2 FYEKMQ, per germline (reference sequence).

Comments on this clone: Different DNA sequences within this sample yield the same CDR3. This chain connects TRBV5-6 to TRBJ2-7, with 7 bases lining up with TRBD2. Germline CDR1 is SGHDT and CDR2 is YYEEEE. V shed 2 bases, J shed 1 base, and the junction held 3 bases outside the gene matches. This CDR3 has 14 residues. CDR3 sequence (DNA): TGTGCCAGCAGCTTAGGGACTATATCCTACGAGCAGTACTTC. It translates to CASSLGTISYEQYF.

The rearrangement links TRBV6-1 to TRBJ2-5; TRBD2 aligns across 15 bases. The CDR3 is 20 amino acids. Germline V gene lookup returns CDR1 MNHNS and CDR2 SASEGT. V lost 0 bases and J lost 2; bases outside the gene matches: 10. The CDR3 DNA is TGTGCCAGCAGTGAAGCGGGTTTCGGACTAGCGGGGGGGCTTCAAGAGACCCAGTACTTC. It translates to CASSEAGFGLAGGLQETQYF.

J is TRBJ2-7 and V is TRBV19; TRBD1 matches 10 bases. The CDR3 totals 16 residues. The J segment lost 2 bases and the V segment lost 1 base, leaving 5 bases of the junction unmatched. CDR1 and CDR2 from the germline V gene are LNHDA and SQIVND (reference sequence). CDR3 protein: CASSIVGTGATYEQYF. DNA for the CDR3: TGTGCCAGTAGTATAGTTGGGACAGGGGCGACCTACGAGCAGTACTTC.